The rows below give T cell receptor beta chains drawn from one sample of a study of early T cells in non-severe SARS-CoV-2 infection. One entry per CDR3 protein results from TCRdb running MiXCR on the 5' RACE reads. The sample carries approximately 80,000 distinct CDR3 sequences, roughly 12% recorded once. The material sequenced was whole blood. These receptors originate from an adult who was a healthcare worker with PCR-confirmed SARS-CoV-2 infection or an uninfected control (not recorded which). The CDR3 runs from the conserved cysteine through the conserved F or W. Each record gives: J gene, D gene, V gene, CDR3 length, CDR3 protein. The D gene is left open where the match is weak.

TRBJ2-7 - TRBV3-1 14 CASSPLATSYEQYF
TRBJ2-3 - TRBV5-1 14 CASSLTPGTDTQYF
TRBJ2-1 TRBD2 TRBV7-3 22 CASSLWGIAGGLARTSYNEQFF
TRBJ1-3 - TRBV7-8 16 CASSLVAVYSGNTIYF
TRBJ2-6 TRBD1 TRBV5-1 20 CASSLDTGVSVPAGANVLTF
TRBJ2-7 - TRBV5-4 12 CASSTGAYEQYF
TRBJ2-7 TRBD1 TRBV7-2 15 CASRPPGQGTYEQYF
TRBJ2-7 - TRBV5-1 14 CASSHGTLGDEQYF
TRBJ1-6 TRBD1 TRBV28 15 CASSSDRGAYSPLHF
TRBJ2-3 TRBD2 TRBV5-1 15 CASSLTSGSADTQYF
TRBJ1-5 - TRBV19 15 CASSLYPGGNQPQHF
TRBJ2-3 - TRBV28 12 CASTISTDTQYF
TRBJ2-7 - TRBV20-1 13 CSAREGARRVQYF
TRBJ2-3 - TRBV7-9 15 CASSLDLATTDTQYF
TRBJ2-2 TRBD1 TRBV30 14 CAWEQGAGTGELFF
TRBJ1-1 - TRBV4-2 16 CASSQEPTGLNTEAFF
TRBJ2-1 TRBD2 TRBV27 15 CASSLRLAGRREQFF
TRBJ2-5 - TRBV3-1 13 CASSQGGPGTQYF
TRBJ1-1 - TRBV2 14 CASKSQGRDTEAFF
TRBJ2-1 - TRBV5-8 15 CASSWDPSARNEQFF
TRBJ1-1 - TRBV29-1 13 CSVGEGMNTEAFF
TRBJ2-2 TRBD2 TRBV27 16 CASSLNAGGNTGELFF
TRBJ2-5 - TRBV9 14 CASSVGGEQETQYF
TRBJ2-1 - TRBV27 13 CASSLGFAGQQFF
TRBJ2-1 TRBD2 TRBV4-1 14 CASSQNILAGLGFF
TRBJ1-3 TRBD1 TRBV29-1 13 CHLRTGSGNTIYF
TRBJ2-1 - TRBV12-3/TRBV12-4 16 CASSFGLGTSYNEQFF
TRBJ2-7 TRBD1 TRBV11-2 17 CASSLTDRDRGTYEQYF
TRBJ2-3 - TRBV27 14 CASAFFGPTDTQYF
TRBJ2-7 - TRBV12-3/TRBV12-4 15 CASSELTWDNTGQYF
TRBJ2-6 TRBD1 TRBV5-1 13 CASSSGTADVLTF
TRBJ2-5 - TRBV24-1 15 CATSDSQRDQETQYF
TRBJ1-5 - TRBV28 13 CASRRGGQQPQHF
TRBJ2-3 TRBD2 TRBV7-2 14 CASSPTSGRDTQYF
TRBJ1-2 TRBD1 TRBV29-1 13 CSVMGQGWSGYTF
TRBJ2-2 - TRBV29-1 13 CSVEVQHTGELFF
TRBJ2-1 TRBD2 TRBV5-1 18 CASSLDPIAGGSLDEQFF
TRBJ2-3 - TRBV29-1 13 CSTGGGATDTQYF
TRBJ2-4 - TRBV7-9 13 CASSSRANIIQYF
TRBJ1-5 - TRBV18 15 CASSPHPGQNQPQHF
TRBJ1-2 TRBD1 TRBV19 13 CASSSDRDYGYTF
TRBJ2-3 TRBD1 TRBV6-5 13 CASSRDRVDTQYF
TRBJ2-1 TRBD1 TRBV29-1 17 CSVEIRSGQGINNEQFF
TRBJ2-7 TRBD2 TRBV5-5 15 CASSLRTSGGYEQYF
TRBJ2-1 - TRBV14 13 CASSPPQHNEQFF